The clone carrying this TCR beta chain was observed a few times. Its specificity is unknown. The entry originates in a study of beta chain features in type 1 diabetes. Overall study findings and caveats: Compared with healthy donors, patients appeared to share more similar naive, central memory and regulatory TCRB repertoires. Whether TCRB rearrangement is influenced by HLA type went unresolved here. The study found moderately but significantly shorter TCRB CDR3s in all four CD4+ subsets of Type 1 diabetes patients.

CDR3 length equals 16 residues. Deletions cut 3 bases from V and 5 bases from J, with 19 bases between. The germline CDR1 and CDR2 sequences are MGHRA and YSYEKL. Every bit of the isolated RNA underwent reverse transcription, so sequencing read expressed TCRB transcripts. Produced via immunoSEQ multiplex PCR; TCRdb's table is partial and in-frame only. The sample holds 250,000 to 300,000 clones, around 24% seen once. The TCR was taken from a woman aged 30 to 39 with type 1 diabetes. The V and J genes are TRBV4-1 and TRBJ2-5; perhaps TRBD2 as D (5 bases). The specimen sequenced was naive CD4+ T cells from blood. As DNA, the CDR3 is TGCGCCAGCAGCCAGGGTCTATTTCTGTGGAGGGAGACCCAGTACTTC. This sequence encodes CASSQGLFLWRETQYF.